This section outlines one T cell receptor (beta chain) sequence together with its context. Measured with immunoSEQ multiplex PCR; TCRdb has only the in-frame clones, and not every one. The table includes approximately 230,000 clones, 88% detected once. These data belong to a study of blood T cell repertoires in COVID-19. Study at large: The study drew acute and convalescent COVID-19 samples from the United States, Italy and Spain.

V was clipped by 5 bases and J by 1 base; unmatched bases: 9. The CDR3 is made up of 16 amino acids. The germline V gene has CDR1 MGHRA and CDR2 YSYEKL. Sequencing was carried out using peripheral blood. The receptor was isolated from an elderly man with acute or convalescent COVID-19. V usage is TRBV4-1 and J usage is TRBJ2-3; 7 bases are a match to TRBD2. CDR3 coding DNA: TGCGCCAGCAGCGCGAGACTAGCCGCGGGCACAGATACGCAGTATTTT. Amino acids: CASSARLAAGTDTQYF.